The 19 T cell receptor beta chains below come from one sample, sequenced in a study of T cell repertoires in cytomegalovirus infection. MiXCR, applied by TCRdb to the reads, yields one record per CDR3 protein. The data show approximately 500,000 distinct CDR3 sequences, 16% seen once. Sequenced: CD8+ T cells from PBMCs. All receptors come from a human donor in good health (CMV status not recorded). Some clones in this sample may be carry-over from other donors' samples.

The sample holds many counts of this clonotype. This chain links TRBV7-8 with TRBJ1-5; 8 bases are shared with TRBD1. This CDR3 has 18 residues. Germline trimming cut 5 bases from V and 3 bases from J; bases unmatched to any gene: 15. Germline V gene sequence: CDR1 SGHVS, CDR2 FQNEAQ. Here the CDR3 DNA reads TGTGCCAGCAGCCCTCCCGTTTCCTCGGACAGGGTCAATCAGCCCCAGCATTTT. This translates into CASSPPVSSDRVNQPQHF.

This clonotype was seen at least ten times. The chain has TRBV7-9 and TRBJ2-2; 10 bases match TRBD2. Germline V gene sequence: CDR1 SEHNR, CDR2 FQNEAQ (reference sequence). V lost 3 bases, J lost 3 bases, and 13 bases stayed unmatched. The CDR3 contains 19 residues. CDR3 coding DNA: TGTGCCAGCAGCTTTGCTCTAGCGGGAGCGATAGGGGACACCGGGGAGCTGTTTTTT. Its protein is CASSFALAGAIGDTGELFF.

The CDR3 protein is CASRHLTGANVLTF. The CDR3 coding sequence is TGTGCCAGCAGACACCTTACTGGGGCCAACGTCCTGACTTTC. This chain joins TRBV6-2 or TRBV6-3 and TRBJ2-6; no clear D. CDR1 MNHEY and CDR2 SVGEGT come from the germline V gene. V was clipped by 6 bases and J by 2 bases, with 8 bases between them. The CDR3 consists of 14 residues.

The chain has TRBV6-5 and TRBJ2-2, with D tentatively TRBD2 (6 bases). The germline V and J ends were trimmed by 2 bases and 6 bases, with 10 bases remaining between them. This CDR3 is 14 amino acids long. In germline, CDR1 is MNHEY, CDR2 SVGAGI. The CDR3 protein is CASSYEEGAGELFF. DNA of the CDR3: TGTGCCAGCAGTTACGAGGAGGGAGCCGGGGAGCTGTTTTTT.

This clonotype was observed a handful of times. The chain couples TRBV28 to TRBJ1-5, with 7 bases aligning to TRBD1. Losses at the gene ends were 4 bases for V and 5 bases for J; bases not matched to a gene: 11. This CDR3 is built from 16 residues. Germline V gene lookup returns CDR1 MDHEN and CDR2 SYDVKM. CDR3 residues: CASSSLGQYHHQPQHF. CDR3 DNA sequence: TGTGCCAGCAGTTCATTGGGACAGTACCATCATCAGCCCCAGCATTTT.

This clonotype was detected ten times or more. This chain links TRBV19 with TRBJ2-7; D might be TRBD2 (6 bases). Germline values: CDR1 LNHDA, CDR2 SQIVND (reference sequence). This CDR3 has 14 residues. V was cut by 9 bases and J by 0 bases, with 15 bases left in between. In DNA, the CDR3 is TGTGCCAGCCGGAGGCGGGAAAGCTCCTACGAGCAGTACTTC. Translated, it gives CASRRRESSYEQYF.

This clonotype was found many times. The chain employs TRBV7-9 and TRBJ1-1; D gene ambiguous. The CDR3 length is 16 residues. In germline, CDR1 is SEHNR, CDR2 FQNEAQ (reference sequence). Trimming pared 4 bases from V and 5 bases from J, leaving 20 bases between. CDR3 in amino acids: CASSSPQTEARTEAFF. In DNA, the CDR3 is TGTGCCAGCAGCTCACCACAGACCGAGGCGCGAACTGAAGCTTTCTTT. The full variable domain, its missing parts supplied by reference TRBV7-9 and TRBJ1-1, is DTGVSQNPRHKITKRGQNVTFRCDPISEHNRLYWYRQTLGQGPEFLTYFQNEAQLEKSRLLSDRFSAERPKGSFSTLEIQRTEQGDSAMYLCASSSPQTEARTEAFFGQGTRLTVV.

In this sample, this clonotype turned up a few times. The V gene is TRBV6-1, the J gene TRBJ2-3; D unresolved. Trimming took 6 bases from V and 5 from J, leaving 9 bases between them. Germline V gene data show CDR1 as MNHNS and CDR2 as SASEGT. The CDR3 totals 12 residues. The CDR3, as DNA: TGTGCCAGCAGATCGGCGAGAGATACGCAGTATTTT. Its protein is CASRSARDTQYF.

The chain is built from TRBV7-3 and TRBJ2-7; 8 nucleotides align to TRBD1. There are 17 residues in the CDR3. Per the germline V gene, CDR1 is SGHTA and CDR2 is FQGTGA. The V and J ends lost 5 bases and 0 bases, in that order; junction bases with no gene match: 12. The chain's CDR3 is CASSPNRGNRISYEQYF. CDR3 coding DNA: TGTGCCAGCAGCCCGAACAGGGGGAACCGCATCTCCTACGAGCAGTACTTC.

This clonotype was seen a few times. The chain uses TRBV27 and TRBJ1-2; a weak D match, TRBD1 (5 bases). Trimming cost V 5 bases and J 8 bases, with 12 bases left between them. The CDR3 sequence is 12 residues long. Germline values: CDR1 MNHEY, CDR2 SMNVEV (reference sequence). DNA for the CDR3: TGTGCCAGCAGTCATGGGGGAGGGGGCTACACCTTC. Its protein is CASSHGGGGYTF.

This clonotype has ten or more counts. V and J are TRBV7-6 and TRBJ1-1; TRBD1 matches 8 bases. The germline V gene has CDR1 SGHVS and CDR2 FNYEAQ. The CDR3 is 14 amino acids. Germline trimming cut 5 bases from V and 4 bases from J; bases unmatched to any gene: 6. CDR3 nucleotides: TGTGCCAGCAGCCCCGGACAGGGAACCACTGAAGCTTTCTTT. As protein: CASSPGQGTTEAFF. Drawing the rest from reference TRBV7-6 and TRBJ1-1, the complete variable domain is GAGVSQSPRYKVTKRGQDVALRCDPISGHVSLYWYRQALGQGPEFLTYFNYEAQQDKSGLPNDRFSAERPEGSISTLTIQRTEQRDSAMYRCASSPGQGTTEAFFGQGTRLTVV.

The sample holds a few counts of this clonotype. The rearrangement uses TRBV6-6 and TRBJ2-1, with a possible D match to TRBD2 (7 bases). The V end was cut by 2 bases, the J end by 3 bases, with 11 bases between. CDR1 and CDR2 from the germline V gene are MNHNY and SVGAGI (reference sequence). CDR3 length: 15 amino acids. This CDR3 is CASSYGGGHYNEQFF. DNA for the CDR3: TGTGCCAGCAGTTACGGGGGGGGCCACTACAATGAGCAGTTCTTC.

Ten or more counts support this clonotype. The rearrangement uses TRBV14 and TRBJ1-1; weak D call: TRBD1 (5 bases). V was trimmed by 0 bases and J by 4 bases, leaving 12 bases between them. Germline V gene data show CDR1 as SGHDN and CDR2 as FVKESK. CDR3 length: 15 amino acids. The CDR3 nucleotides are TGTGCCAGCAGCCAAGATCCGGGGGTAGTCACTGAAGCTTTCTTT. Amino acid sequence: CASSQDPGVVTEAFF.

This clonotype was counted between two and nine times. The rearrangement links TRBV28 to TRBJ2-7, with 11 bases identical to TRBD1. Trimming took 6 bases from V and 3 from J; bases not matched to a gene: 7. CDR1 is MDHEN, CDR2 SYDVKM, per germline. The CDR3 totals 15 residues. Written as DNA, the CDR3 is TGTGCCAGCAGCCTAGGGACAGGGGGTATCTACGAGCAGTACTTC. It codes for CASSLGTGGIYEQYF.

This clonotype was counted at least ten times. The rearrangement joins TRBV10-3 to TRBJ2-6; D tentatively fits TRBD1 or TRBD2 (5 bases each). The V end lost 5 bases, the J end lost 2 bases, and 13 bases lay between the germline ends. This CDR3 has 16 amino acids. The germline gives CDR1 ENHRY, CDR2 SYGVKD. CDR3 nucleotide sequence: TGTGCCATCAGTACCACCGGGACGGCTGGGGCCAACGTCCTGACTTTC. It encodes CAISTTGTAGANVLTF.

J is TRBJ1-6 and V is TRBV11-2; D perhaps matches TRBD1 (5 bases). V was shortened by 3 bases and J by 9 bases, with 12 bases between the two germline ends. There are 14 residues in the CDR3. Germline V gives CDR1 SGHAT, CDR2 FQNNGV. CDR3 in amino acids: CASSFWGMVSPLHF. Here the CDR3 DNA reads TGTGCCAGCAGCTTTTGGGGCATGGTTTCACCCCTCCACTTT.

This clonotype was picked up a small number of times. The chain carries TRBV4-1 and TRBJ1-1; D not certain. This CDR3 has 13 residues. Germline V CDR1 and CDR2: MGHRA, YSYEKL. The V and J ends lost 0 bases and 6 bases respectively, with 8 bases between them. In DNA form, the CDR3 reads TGCGCCAGCAGCCAAGAACTGGCAGCTGAAGCTTTCTTT. Translation gives CASSQELAAEAFF.

This chain uses TRBV20-1 with TRBJ2-3, with a possible D match to TRBD1 (6 bases). V dropped 3 bases and J dropped 2 bases, with 12 bases sitting between them. Per germline, CDR1 DFQATT and CDR2 SNEGSKA (reference sequence). CDR3 length equals 14 residues. CDR3: CSARGAVDTDTQYF. The CDR3 DNA reads TGCAGTGCTAGGGGGGCAGTGGACACAGATACGCAGTATTTT.

The chain is built from TRBV6-5 and TRBJ2-1, with no clear D. This CDR3 has 16 amino acids. Per germline, CDR1 MNHEY and CDR2 SVGAGI. V shed 5 bases and J shed 5 bases, with 19 bases lying between them. The CDR3 sequence is CASSDPHSSYNNEQFF. The CDR3 bases are TGTGCCAGCAGTGATCCCCATAGTAGCTACAACAATGAGCAGTTCTTC.